This TCR beta chain stems from a study of shared clonotypes between healthy human individuals. Germline-derived CDR1 and CDR2 are ENHRY and SYGVKD. This CDR3 is built from 13 residues. Between the trimmed V and J ends, which lost 6 bases and 7 bases, there was a span of 15 bases. Assay: immunoSEQ multiplex PCR; the TCRdb copy retains only in-frame clones and omits some. This table holds 600,000 to 750,000 clones, over 60% found once. The chain links TRBV10-3 to TRBJ1-1, with a weak D call TRBD1 (6 bases). This TCR was recovered from a woman aged 30 to 39 in good health. Specimen: memory CD4+ T cells sorted from blood. Subset denoted: CD45RA-negative fraction. CDR3 DNA sequence: TGTGCCATCAGAGTTCGGACAGAACATGAAGCTTTCTTT. This codes for CAIRVRTEHEAFF.